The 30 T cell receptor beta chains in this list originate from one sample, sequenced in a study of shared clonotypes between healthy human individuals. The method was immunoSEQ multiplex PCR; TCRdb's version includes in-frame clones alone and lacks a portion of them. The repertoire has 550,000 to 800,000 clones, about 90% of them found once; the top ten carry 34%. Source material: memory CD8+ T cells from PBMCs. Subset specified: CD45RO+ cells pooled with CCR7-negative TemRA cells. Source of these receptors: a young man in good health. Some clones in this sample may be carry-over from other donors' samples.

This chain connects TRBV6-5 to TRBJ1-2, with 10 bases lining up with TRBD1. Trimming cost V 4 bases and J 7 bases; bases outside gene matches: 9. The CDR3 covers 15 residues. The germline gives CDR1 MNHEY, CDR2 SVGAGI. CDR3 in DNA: TGTGCCAGCAGTTCTCCGGGACAGGGGATGGGTGGCTACACCTTC. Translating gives CASSSPGQGMGGYTF.

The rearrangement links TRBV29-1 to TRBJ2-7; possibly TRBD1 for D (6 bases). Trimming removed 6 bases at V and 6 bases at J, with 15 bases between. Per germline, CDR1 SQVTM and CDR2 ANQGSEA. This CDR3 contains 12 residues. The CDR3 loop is CSVRQGLGEQYF. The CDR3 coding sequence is TGCAGCGTCCGGCAGGGGCTCGGCGAGCAGTACTTC.

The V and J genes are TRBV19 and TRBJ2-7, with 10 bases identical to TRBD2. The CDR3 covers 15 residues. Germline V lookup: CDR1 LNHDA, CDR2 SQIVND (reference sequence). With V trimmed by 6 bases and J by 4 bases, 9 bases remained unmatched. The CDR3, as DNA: TGTGCCAGTAGCGCGGCTAGCGGGAGTAGGTACGAGCAGTACTTC. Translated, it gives CASSAASGSRYEQYF.

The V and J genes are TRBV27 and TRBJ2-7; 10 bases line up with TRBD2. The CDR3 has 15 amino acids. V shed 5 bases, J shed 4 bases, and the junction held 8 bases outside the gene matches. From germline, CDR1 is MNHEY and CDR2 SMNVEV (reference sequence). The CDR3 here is CASSVLAGDWYEQYF. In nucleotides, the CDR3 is TGTGCCAGCAGTGTGCTAGCGGGAGACTGGTACGAGCAGTACTTC.

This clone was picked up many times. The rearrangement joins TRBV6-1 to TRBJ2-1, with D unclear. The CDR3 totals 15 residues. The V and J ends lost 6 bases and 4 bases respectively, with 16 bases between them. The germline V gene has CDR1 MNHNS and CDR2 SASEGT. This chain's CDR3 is CASRNLPKRYNEQFF. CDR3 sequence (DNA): TGTGCCAGCAGAAACCTACCGAAGAGATACAATGAGCAGTTCTTC.

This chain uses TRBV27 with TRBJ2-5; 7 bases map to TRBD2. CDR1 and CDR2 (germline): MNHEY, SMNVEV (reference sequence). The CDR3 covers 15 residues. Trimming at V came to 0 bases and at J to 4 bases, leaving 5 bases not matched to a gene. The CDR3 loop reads CASSLSLGLPETQYF. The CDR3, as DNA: TGTGCCAGCAGTTTATCGTTGGGACTACCAGAGACCCAGTACTTC.

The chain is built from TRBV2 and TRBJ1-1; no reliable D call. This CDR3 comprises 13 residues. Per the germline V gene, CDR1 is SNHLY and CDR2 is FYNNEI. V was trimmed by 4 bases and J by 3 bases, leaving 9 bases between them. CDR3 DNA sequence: TGTGCCAGCAGTGTTCGGGTCTACACTGAAGCTTTCTTT. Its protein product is CASSVRVYTEAFF.

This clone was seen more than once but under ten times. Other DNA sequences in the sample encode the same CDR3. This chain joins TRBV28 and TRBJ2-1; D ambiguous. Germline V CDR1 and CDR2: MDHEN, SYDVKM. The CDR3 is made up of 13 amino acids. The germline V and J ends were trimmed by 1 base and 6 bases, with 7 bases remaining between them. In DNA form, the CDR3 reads TGTGCCAGCAGTTTATCCGGACGCAATGAGCAGTTCTTC. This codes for CASSLSGRNEQFF.

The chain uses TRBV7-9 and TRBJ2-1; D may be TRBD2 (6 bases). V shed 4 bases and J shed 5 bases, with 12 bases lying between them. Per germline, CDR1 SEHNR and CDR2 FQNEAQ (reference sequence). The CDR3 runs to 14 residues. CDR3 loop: CASSSRDLNNEQFF. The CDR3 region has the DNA TGTGCCAGCAGCTCCCGGGACTTAAACAATGAGCAGTTCTTC.

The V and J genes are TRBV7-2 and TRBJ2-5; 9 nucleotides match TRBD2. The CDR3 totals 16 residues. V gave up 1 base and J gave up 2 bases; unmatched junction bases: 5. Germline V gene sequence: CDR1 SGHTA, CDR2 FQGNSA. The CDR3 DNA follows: TGTGCCAGCAGCTTAGGTCTAGCGGGGACACAAGAGACCCAGTACTTC. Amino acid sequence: CASSLGLAGTQETQYF.

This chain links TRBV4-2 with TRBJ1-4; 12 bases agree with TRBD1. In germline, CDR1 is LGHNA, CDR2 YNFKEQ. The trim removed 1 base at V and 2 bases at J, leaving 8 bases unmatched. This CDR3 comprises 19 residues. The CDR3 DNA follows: TGTGCCAGCAGCCAAGGGGGACCGGGACAGGGGGCCACTAATGAAAAACTGTTTTTT. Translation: CASSQGGPGQGATNEKLFF.

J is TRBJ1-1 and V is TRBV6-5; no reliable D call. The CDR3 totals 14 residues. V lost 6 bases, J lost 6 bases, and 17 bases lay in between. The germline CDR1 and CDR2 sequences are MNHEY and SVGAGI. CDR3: CASRDFDFQAEAFF. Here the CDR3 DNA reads TGTGCCAGCAGAGACTTTGACTTCCAGGCTGAAGCTTTCTTT.

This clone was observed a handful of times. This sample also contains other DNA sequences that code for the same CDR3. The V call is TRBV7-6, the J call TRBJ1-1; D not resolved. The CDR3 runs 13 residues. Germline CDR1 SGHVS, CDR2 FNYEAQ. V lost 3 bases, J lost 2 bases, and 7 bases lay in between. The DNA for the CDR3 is TGTGCCAGCAGCTTGTCTCGTAACACTGAAGCTTTCTTT. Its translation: CASSLSRNTEAFF.

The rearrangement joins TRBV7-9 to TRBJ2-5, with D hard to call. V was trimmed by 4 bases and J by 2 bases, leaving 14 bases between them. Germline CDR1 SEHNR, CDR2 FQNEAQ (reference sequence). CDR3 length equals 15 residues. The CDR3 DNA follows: TGTGCCAGCAGCTACGGACCACCGTTACAAGAGACCCAGTACTTC. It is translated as CASSYGPPLQETQYF. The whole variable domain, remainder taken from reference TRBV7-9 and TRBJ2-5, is DTGVSQNPRHKITKRGQNVTFRCDPISEHNRLYWYRQTLGQGPEFLTYFQNEAQLEKSRLLSDRFSAERPKGSFSTLEIQRTEQGDSAMYLCASSYGPPLQETQYFGPGTRLLVL.

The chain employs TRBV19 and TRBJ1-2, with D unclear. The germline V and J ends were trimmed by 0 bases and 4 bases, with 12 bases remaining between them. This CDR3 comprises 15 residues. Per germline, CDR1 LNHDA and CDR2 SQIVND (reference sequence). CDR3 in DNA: TGTGCCAGTAGTATAGAAGTGGAAGGTGGCTATGGCTACACCTTC. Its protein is CASSIEVEGGYGYTF.

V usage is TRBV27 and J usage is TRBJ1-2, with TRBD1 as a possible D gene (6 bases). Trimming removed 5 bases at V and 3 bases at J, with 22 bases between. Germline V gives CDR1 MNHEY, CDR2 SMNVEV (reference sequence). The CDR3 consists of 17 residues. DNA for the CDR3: TGTGCCAGCAGTCAAAGAATGCCACAGGGTGAGGACTATGGCTACACCTTC. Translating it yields CASSQRMPQGEDYGYTF.

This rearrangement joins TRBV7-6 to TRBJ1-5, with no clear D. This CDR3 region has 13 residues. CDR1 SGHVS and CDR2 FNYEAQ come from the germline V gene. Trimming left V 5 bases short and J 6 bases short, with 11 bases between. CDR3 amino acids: CASSRGLSQPQHF. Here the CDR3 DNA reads TGTGCCAGCAGCCGCGGTTTGAGTCAGCCCCAGCATTTT.

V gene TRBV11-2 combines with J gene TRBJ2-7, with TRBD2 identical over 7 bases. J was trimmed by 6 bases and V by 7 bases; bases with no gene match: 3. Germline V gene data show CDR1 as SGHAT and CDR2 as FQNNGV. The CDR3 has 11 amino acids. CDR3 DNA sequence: TGTGCCAGCACCGGGGGGTTCGAGCAGTACTTC. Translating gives CASTGGFEQYF.

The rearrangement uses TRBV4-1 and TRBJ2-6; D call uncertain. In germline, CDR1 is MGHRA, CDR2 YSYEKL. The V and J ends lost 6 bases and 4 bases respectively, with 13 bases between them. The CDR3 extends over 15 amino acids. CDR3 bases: TGCGCCAGCAGTCCCGGGCCCTACGGGGCCAACGTCCTGACTTTC. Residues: CASSPGPYGANVLTF.

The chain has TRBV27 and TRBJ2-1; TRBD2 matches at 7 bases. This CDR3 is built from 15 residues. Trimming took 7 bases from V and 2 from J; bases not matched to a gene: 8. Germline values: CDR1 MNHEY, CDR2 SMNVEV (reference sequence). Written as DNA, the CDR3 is TGTGCCAGCACCGAGGGCGGGAGCCCCTACAATGAGCAGTTCTTC. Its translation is CASTEGGSPYNEQFF.

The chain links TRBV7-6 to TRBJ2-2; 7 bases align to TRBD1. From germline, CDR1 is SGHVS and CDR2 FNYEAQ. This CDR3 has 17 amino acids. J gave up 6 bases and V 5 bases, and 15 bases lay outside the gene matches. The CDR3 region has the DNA TGTGCCAGCAGCGCCCCTAGACAGGGTCTTTGGGCCGGGGAGCTGTTTTTT. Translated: CASSAPRQGLWAGELFF.

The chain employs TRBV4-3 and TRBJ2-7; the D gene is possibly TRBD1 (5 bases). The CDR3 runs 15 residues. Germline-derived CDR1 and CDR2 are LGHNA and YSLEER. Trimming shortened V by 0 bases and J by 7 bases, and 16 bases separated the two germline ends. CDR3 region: CASSQDDSPAKEQYF. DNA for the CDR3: TGCGCCAGCAGCCAAGATGACAGCCCGGCGAAGGAGCAGTACTTC.

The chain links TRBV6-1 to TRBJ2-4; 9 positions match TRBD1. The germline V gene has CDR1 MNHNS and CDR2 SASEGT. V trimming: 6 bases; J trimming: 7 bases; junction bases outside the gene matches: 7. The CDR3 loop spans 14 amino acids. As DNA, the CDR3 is TGTGCCAGCAGCGGGGACAGGGTGGGGAACATTCAGTACTTC. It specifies CASSGDRVGNIQYF.

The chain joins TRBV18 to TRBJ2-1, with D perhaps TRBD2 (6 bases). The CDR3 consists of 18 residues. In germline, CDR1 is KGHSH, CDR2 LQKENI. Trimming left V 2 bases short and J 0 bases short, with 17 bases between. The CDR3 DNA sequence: TGTGCCAGCTCACCAGAGAGTCGGGGGAGAATCTCCTACAATGAGCAGTTCTTC. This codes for CASSPESRGRISYNEQFF.

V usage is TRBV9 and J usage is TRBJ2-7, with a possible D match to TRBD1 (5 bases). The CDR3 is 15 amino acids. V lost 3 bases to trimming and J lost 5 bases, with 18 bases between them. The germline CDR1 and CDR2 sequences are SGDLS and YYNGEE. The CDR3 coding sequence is TGTGCCAGCAGCGAGGCAGGGCGCCAGGTCCACGAGCAGTACTTC. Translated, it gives CASSEAGRQVHEQYF.

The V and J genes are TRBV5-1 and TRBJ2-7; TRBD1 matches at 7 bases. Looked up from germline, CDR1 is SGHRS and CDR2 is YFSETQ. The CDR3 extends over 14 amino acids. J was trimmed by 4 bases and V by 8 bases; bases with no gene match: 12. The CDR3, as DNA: TGCGCCAGTGGCGAGAGGACAGGAGGATACGAGCAGTACTTC. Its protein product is CASGERTGGYEQYF.

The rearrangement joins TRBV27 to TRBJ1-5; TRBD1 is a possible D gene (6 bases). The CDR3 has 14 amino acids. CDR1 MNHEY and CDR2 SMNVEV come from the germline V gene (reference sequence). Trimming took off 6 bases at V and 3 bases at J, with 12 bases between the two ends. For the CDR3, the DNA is TGTGCCAGCAGGGAGACAGGCACCAATCAGCCCCAGCATTTT. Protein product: CASRETGTNQPQHF.

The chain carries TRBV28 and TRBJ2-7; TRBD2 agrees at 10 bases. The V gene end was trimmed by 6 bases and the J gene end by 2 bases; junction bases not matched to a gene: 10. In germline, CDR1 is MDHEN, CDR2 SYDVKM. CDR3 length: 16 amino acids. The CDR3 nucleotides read TGTGCCAGCAGCGTACTAGCGGGAACACGGACCTACGAGCAGTACTTC. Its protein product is CASSVLAGTRTYEQYF.

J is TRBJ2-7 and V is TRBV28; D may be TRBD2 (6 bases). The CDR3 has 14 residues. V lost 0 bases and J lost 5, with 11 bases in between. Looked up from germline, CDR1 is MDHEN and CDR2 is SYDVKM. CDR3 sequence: CASSLWREGHEQYF. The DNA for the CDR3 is TGTGCCAGCAGTTTATGGCGGGAAGGCCACGAGCAGTACTTC.

The CDR3 spells CATSKDRAYYGYTF. CDR3 bases: TGTGCCACCAGTAAGGACAGAGCATACTATGGCTACACCTTC. This rearrangement joins TRBV15 to TRBJ1-2, with D maybe TRBD1 (6 bases). The CDR3 runs 14 residues. Germline V gene data show CDR1 as LNHNV and CDR2 as YYDKDF (reference sequence). Trimming took off 6 bases at V and 3 bases at J, with 14 bases between the two ends.